Listed below are T cell receptor beta chains from one sample, sequenced in a study of T cell responses to AZD1222 COVID-19 vaccine. Some clones are missing from TCRdb's copy, which holds only in-frame ones; the method was immunoSEQ multiplex PCR. The sample holds 120,000 to 150,000 clones; around 90% are singletons and the top ten take approximately 4%. The specimen comprised peripheral blood, sampled 28 days after the second AZD1222 dose. The receptors shown here come from an adult who received the AZD1222 COVID-19 vaccine. CDR3s include the opening cysteine and the closing phenylalanine or tryptophan. A D gene is named only where the DNA matches it firmly.

TRBV19	TRBJ1-5	TRBD1	TGTGCCAGTAGTGGGGGACAGGCTTACAATCAGCCCCAGCATTTT	CASSGGQAYNQPQHF
TRBV27	TRBJ2-7	TRBD1	TGTGCCAGCAGGATTCAGGGGGTCCACGAGCAGTACTTC	CASRIQGVHEQYF
TRBV11-2	TRBJ1-5	-	TGTGCCAGCAGCTTGACTCCTAGGAATAGCAATCAGCCCCAGCATTTT	CASSLTPRNSNQPQHF
TRBV19	TRBJ1-1	-	TGTGCCAGTAGCACGGGGGGCGGATTGAGAAAAGCTTTCTTT	CASSTGGGLRKAFF
TRBV2	TRBJ2-5	-	TGTGCCAGCAGACTCGGGGAAGAAGAGACCCAGTACTTC	CASRLGEEETQYF
TRBV7-9	TRBJ2-1	TRBD1	TGTGCCAGCAGCCCCAGAAACAGGGACAGGGGCCACTACAATGAGCAGTTCTTC	CASSPRNRDRGHYNEQFF
TRBV29-1	TRBJ1-2	TRBD1	TGCAGCGTTTCAGGGGGGCTCGGCTACACCTTC	CSVSGGLGYTF
TRBV7-8	TRBJ2-1	-	TGTGCCAGCAGCCCCCCTTGGCGGGCTTCAGGAGGTGGAGAGCAGTTCTTC	CASSPPWRASGGGEQFF
TRBV11-2	TRBJ1-2	-	TGTGCCAGCAGCTTAGATTCCCCAGGAACGATCTATGGCTACACCTTC	CASSLDSPGTIYGYTF
TRBV28	TRBJ1-4	-	TGTGCCAGCAGTCCCGGGGGAGGAAGGAGGCTGTTTTTT	CASSPGGGRRLFF
TRBV7-2	TRBJ2-1	-	TGTGCCAGCAGCTTAGAATGGGCACTCCTGGAGCAGTTCTTC	CASSLEWALLEQFF
TRBV6-2/TRBV6-3	TRBJ2-1	-	TGTGCCAGCAGTTACAAAGGGGGGGCATTCAATGAGCAGTTCTTC	CASSYKGGAFNEQFF
TRBV19	TRBJ1-2	-	TGTGCCAGTAGCCCCAACCGGGGGGGCCACTATGGCTACACCTTC	CASSPNRGGHYGYTF
TRBV7-5	TRBJ2-3	-	TGTGTCAGAAGCCGATGGGGGGGTACAGATACGCAGTATTTT	CVRSRWGGTDTQYF
TRBV7-3	TRBJ2-3	-	TGTGCCAGCAGTTTAGGGTCGGGCACAGATACGCAGTATTTT	CASSLGSGTDTQYF
TRBV7-2	TRBJ2-1	TRBD2	TGTGCCAGCAGCTCGATCTTGCGGACTAGCGGGGGTAATGAGCAGTTCTTC	CASSSILRTSGGNEQFF
TRBV13	TRBJ2-7	TRBD2	TGTGCCAGCAGCTTAGGCCCCGGGACTAGCGGTGGCGAGCAGTACTTC	CASSLGPGTSGGEQYF
TRBV4-3	TRBJ1-1	-	TGCGCCAGCAGCCGAGGCTACGGGGATTCGAACACTGAAGCTTTCTTT	CASSRGYGDSNTEAFF